The clone carrying this T cell receptor (beta chain) was counted once. Trimming took 5 bases from V and 2 from J, leaving 14 bases between them. This CDR3 contains 15 residues. From germline, CDR1 is SGHNT and CDR2 YENEEA. The data stem from a study of blood T cell repertoires in COVID-19. Across the study: Acute-phase and convalescent COVID-19 samples originated in the United States, Italy and Spain. The analysed material was cDNA or gDNA that came from T cells, B-cell-depleted T cells, or PBMCs.

Under the authors' procedure: Estimated nucleated cell counts came from reference gene primer amplification. The protocol was immunoSEQ multiplex PCR, while the TCRdb copy is restricted to in-frame clones and leaves out a portion. V, J and clone size reflect that table, while D and trimming were determined from the DNA. The table shows 15,000 to 20,000 clones, with around nine tenths occurring only once. The genes are TRBV11-3 and TRBJ2-3; D is possibly TRBD2 (6 bases). The sample comprised peripheral blood. This TCR was sampled from a human donor in a cohort sampled during active COVID-19. CDR3: CASSTTRGLTDTQYF. Here the CDR3 DNA reads TGTGCCAGCAGCACAACTAGGGGACTCACAGATACGCAGTATTTT.